The 8 T cell receptor beta chains given below trace back to one sample, sequenced in a study of T cell responses to AZD1222 COVID-19 vaccine (dated by TCRdb to the early 2020s). The time point label, read with the paper, signifies: baseline before first vaccination. Libraries were built with the immunoSEQ multiplex PCR assay. The immuneACCESS repertoire file appears here via TCRdb, limited to in-frame rearrangements. These files lack a portion of the clones; in checked studies, under half of the deficit traces to unresolved V genes, and the cause of the others is not known. The sample table contains more than 140,000 clones; only one count was recorded for around nine tenths of them. The top ten clones comprise about 4.6% of the sample. The input for sequencing was peripheral blood, taken on day 0 of AZD1222 vaccination. The receptors were gathered from an adult in good health.

J is TRBJ1-5 and V is TRBV19; D is perhaps TRBD1 (6 bases). CDR1 and CDR2 from the germline V gene are LNHDA and SQIVND (reference sequence). The CDR3 contains 17 residues. The V end was cut by 6 bases, the J end by 4 bases, with 22 bases between. The CDR3 coding sequence is TGTGCCAGTAGGAAGGGATCTGGACAGCCCGAAAATCAGCCCCAGCATTTT. It is translated as CASRKGSGQPENQPQHF. Complete variable domain (other parts from reference TRBV19 and TRBJ1-5): DGGITQSPKYLFRKEGQNVTLSCEQNLNHDAMYWYRQDPGQGLRLIYYSQIVNDFQKGDIAEGYSVSREKKESFPLTVTSAQKNPTAFYLCASRKGSGQPENQPQHFGDGTRLSIL.

The chain joins TRBV14 to TRBJ1-6; no reliable D call. Trimming removed 4 bases at V and 10 bases at J, with 14 bases between. Germline-derived CDR1 and CDR2 are SGHDN and FVKESK. The CDR3 has 14 amino acids. In nucleotides, the CDR3 is TGTGCCAGCAGCCGCGAAGATACTAGATCACCCCTCCACTTT. It translates to CASSREDTRSPLHF. The variable domain in full, with the rest retrieved from reference TRBV14 and TRBJ1-6, is EAGVTQFPSHSVIEKGQTVTLRCDPISGHDNLYWYRRVMGKEIKFLLHFVKESKQDESGMPNNRFLAERTGGTYSTLKVQPAELEDSGVYFCASSREDTRSPLHFGNGTRLTVT.

V gene TRBV6-6 combines with J gene TRBJ2-7; D gene ambiguous. Germline lookup yields CDR1 MNHNY and CDR2 SVGAGI (reference sequence). V lost 6 bases and J 4 bases, leaving 10 bases between the germline ends. The CDR3 extends over 12 amino acids. The CDR3, as DNA: TGTGCCAGCAGCGACGGTGGGTACGAGCAGTACTTC. Protein sequence: CASSDGGYEQYF.

This clone was seen more than once but under ten times. CDR3 region: CASSRTGYEQYF. The CDR3 DNA is TGTGCCAGCAGCCGGACAGGGTACGAGCAGTACTTC. The V call is TRBV3-1 (or the pseudogene TRBV3-2), the J call TRBJ2-7; 8 nucleotides line up with TRBD1. Germline V gene data show CDR1 as LGHDT and CDR2 as YNNKEL (reference sequence). J lost 4 bases, V lost 4 bases, and 0 bases had no gene match. The CDR3 consists of 12 residues.

The rearrangement joins TRBV5-1 to TRBJ2-1, with 7 bases identical to TRBD1. V lost 4 bases and J lost 1; bases outside the gene matches: 8. Germline V gives CDR1 SGHRS, CDR2 YFSETQ. This CDR3 has 16 amino acids. CDR3: CASSPLQGSSYNEQFF. Here the CDR3 DNA reads TGCGCCAGCAGCCCCTTACAGGGGTCATCCTACAATGAGCAGTTCTTC.

The CDR3 coding sequence is TGTGCCAGCAGTGACGCCAACAGGTTTAACGAGCAGTACTTC. Protein sequence: CASSDANRFNEQYF. This chain joins TRBV25-1 and TRBJ2-7; tentative D call: TRBD1 (5 bases). The CDR3 has 14 residues. Germline values: CDR1 MGHDK, CDR2 SYGVNS. Trimming stripped 3 bases from V and 5 bases from J, with 14 bases between.

The chain carries TRBV6-4 and TRBJ2-7, with TRBD1 identical over 7 bases. After removal of 2 bases from V and 5 bases from J, the junction contained 15 bases not matched to a gene. CDR3 length equals 17 residues. Germline V lookup: CDR1 MRHNA, CDR2 SNTAGT. The CDR3, as DNA: TGTGCCAGCAGTGACGACCTTCACGACAGGGATACCCACGAGCAGTACTTC. It encodes CASSDDLHDRDTHEQYF.

This clone was recorded once. This rearrangement joins TRBV6-5 to TRBJ2-5; weak D call: TRBD2 (6 bases). V shed 6 bases and J shed 1 base, with 15 bases lying between them. The CDR3 extends over 15 amino acids. Germline lookup yields CDR1 MNHEY and CDR2 SVGAGI. CDR3: CASRGMAGSQETQYF. The CDR3 bases are TGTGCCAGCAGGGGGATGGCGGGATCCCAAGAGACCCAGTACTTC.